This TCR beta chain derives from a study of response to subunit inactivated influenza vaccine. The germline CDR1 and CDR2 sequences are SNHLY and FYNNEI. Deletions cut 3 bases from V and 1 base from J, with 6 bases between. The CDR3 contains 13 residues. Remarks on this clonotype: Its antigen is unidentified.

Study-level findings and limits: The authors suggested that few new T cells are recruited per seasonal influenza vaccination.

TCRdb re-called the RT-PCR reads through MiXCR, storing one row per CDR3 protein. The sample holds under 200,000 distinct CDR3 sequences, roughly 10% seen once. Sequenced material: non-naive T cells sorted from PBMCs, taken roughly 48 days after vaccination. This TCR was sampled from a man in his fifties who received an inactivated influenza vaccine. The chain links TRBV2 to TRBJ1-2; D is unclear. The CDR3 protein is CASSEYSNYGYTF. The CDR3 DNA sequence: TGTGCCAGCAGTGAGTACAGTAACTATGGCTACACCTTC. The full variable domain, rest sourced from reference TRBV2 and TRBJ1-2, is EPEVTQTPSHQVTQMGQEVILRCVPISNHLYFYWYRQILGQKVEFLVSFYNNEISEKSEIFDDQFSVERPDGSNFTLKIRSTKLEDSAMYFCASSEYSNYGYTFGSGTRLTVV.